The 27 T cell receptor beta chains presented below share a single source sample, sequenced in a study of blood T cell repertoires in COVID-19. The repertoire was sequenced with immunoSEQ multiplex PCR; TCRdb's copy has only in-frame clones and lacks some. The sample shows over 200,000 clones, 70% to 90% of them seen only once. The material sequenced was peripheral blood. These receptors were obtained from a man in his thirties or forties with COVID-19, enrolled during active disease.

V and J are TRBV7-2 and TRBJ2-5, with 7 bases identical to TRBD2. After removal of 1 base from V and 2 bases from J, the junction contained 1 base not matched to a gene. The CDR3 spans 14 residues. Germline V gene lookup returns CDR1 SGHTA and CDR2 FQGNSA. The CDR3 reads CASSLGLAQETQYF. CDR3 DNA sequence: TGTGCCAGCAGCTTAGGACTAGCACAAGAGACCCAGTACTTC.

The rearrangement links TRBV6-5 to TRBJ2-7; 10 bases map to TRBD2. Germline V CDR1 and CDR2: MNHEY, SVGAGI. V lost 0 bases to trimming and J lost 4 bases; unmatched junction nucleotides: 6. The CDR3 sequence is 16 residues long. The CDR3: CASSYSSASGSYEQYF. Here the CDR3 DNA reads TGTGCCAGCAGTTACTCGAGCGCTAGCGGGAGTTACGAGCAGTACTTC.

This chain connects TRBV18 to TRBJ1-2, with D possibly matching TRBD1 (6 bases). CDR1 is KGHSH and CDR2 is LQKENI in the germline V gene. Trimming left V 5 bases short and J 1 base short, with 14 bases between. The CDR3 is 15 amino acids. CDR3 sequence: CASSENYRDNYGYTF. DNA of the CDR3: TGTGCCAGCTCAGAGAATTACAGGGATAACTATGGCTACACCTTC.

The chain employs TRBV19 and TRBJ2-1; the match to TRBD1 covers 7 bases. J gave up 5 bases and V 4 bases, and 5 bases lay outside the gene matches. This CDR3 has 14 residues. Germline V gene sequence: CDR1 LNHDA, CDR2 SQIVND (reference sequence). The CDR3, as DNA: TGTGCCAGTAGTAGGACAGGACCCAACAATGAGCAGTTCTTC. Amino acid sequence: CASSRTGPNNEQFF.

The CDR3: CASSEALAIDTQYF. In nucleotides, the CDR3 is TGTGCCAGCAGTGAAGCACTAGCTATAGATACGCAGTATTTT. The chain recombines TRBV2 with TRBJ2-3, with a weak D call TRBD2 (6 bases). V was cut by 0 bases and J by 5 bases, with 9 bases left in between. CDR3 size: 14 residues. Germline V gives CDR1 SNHLY, CDR2 FYNNEI.

The chain joins TRBV6-5 to TRBJ2-5; D is ambiguous. V shed 0 bases and J shed 2 bases, with 10 bases lying between them. Germline V gene sequence: CDR1 MNHEY, CDR2 SVGAGI. CDR3 length: 15 amino acids. The CDR3 bases are TGTGCCAGCAGTTACTCCCCTACCGCGCAAGAGACCCAGTACTTC. This translates into CASSYSPTAQETQYF.

The chain is built from TRBV19 and TRBJ1-5; weak D call: TRBD1 (5 bases). With 5 bases removed from V and 3 bases from J, the gap between germline ends came to 20 bases. Germline loops: CDR1 LNHDA, CDR2 SQIVND (reference sequence). The CDR3 covers 17 residues. For the CDR3, the DNA is TGTGCCAGTAGTTCCTCTACATCCTCAGGGTCCAATCAGCCCCAGCATTTT. Its translation: CASSSSTSSGSNQPQHF.

The sample holds one count of this clone. The gene calls are TRBV6-6 and TRBJ1-1, with 8 bases fitting TRBD1. The CDR3 totals 16 residues. Germline CDR1 reads MNHNY; CDR2 reads SVGAGI (reference sequence). V shed 5 bases, J shed 2 bases, and the junction held 10 bases outside the gene matches. The chain's CDR3 is CASSRGQGTFNTEAFF. In DNA form, the CDR3 reads TGTGCCAGCAGTCGAGGACAGGGAACATTCAACACTGAAGCTTTCTTT.

This chain joins TRBV9 and TRBJ1-1, with D tentatively TRBD1 (5 bases). Germline loops: CDR1 SGDLS, CDR2 YYNGEE. V was shortened by 2 bases and J by 2 bases, with 10 bases between the two germline ends. The CDR3 totals 14 residues. The CDR3 DNA sequence: TGTGCCAGCAGCGTTTGGGGCACCAACACTGAAGCTTTCTTT. This translates into CASSVWGTNTEAFF.

V usage is TRBV4-3 and J usage is TRBJ2-1, with TRBD2 matching 11 bases. The germline CDR1 and CDR2 sequences are LGHNA and YSLEER. V shed 3 bases and J 2 bases; nucleotides not matched to a gene: 3. This CDR3 comprises 16 residues. The CDR3 sequence: CASSQGLADTYNEQFF. As DNA, the CDR3 is TGCGCCAGCAGCCAGGGACTAGCGGACACCTACAATGAGCAGTTCTTC.

This clone was observed once. The V gene is TRBV5-4, the J gene TRBJ2-7, with TRBD2 matching 10 bases. Trimming took 1 base from V and 2 from J; bases not matched to a gene: 6. Germline CDR1 is SGHNT and CDR2 is YYREEE (reference sequence). The CDR3 consists of 16 residues. The CDR3 coding sequence is TGTGCCAGCAGCTTGAATCCTAGCGGGGGACCCTACGAGCAGTACTTC. Protein sequence: CASSLNPSGGPYEQYF.

The chain links TRBV6-4 to TRBJ2-3, with D perhaps matching TRBD2 (6 bases). Germline assignment: CDR1 MRHNA and CDR2 SNTAGT. The germline V and J ends were trimmed by 4 bases and 2 bases, with 13 bases remaining between them. This CDR3 is 15 amino acids long. DNA of the CDR3: TGTGCCAGCAGTGCGGGGGACGGCCACACAGATACGCAGTATTTT. Amino acids: CASSAGDGHTDTQYF.

V usage is TRBV5-6 and J usage is TRBJ1-2; 7 bases are a match to TRBD1. CDR1 SGHDT and CDR2 YYEEEE come from the germline V gene. The CDR3 is 15 residues long. After removal of 4 bases from V and 8 bases from J, the junction contained 14 bases not matched to a gene. This chain's CDR3 is CASSPLGGGTRGYTF. CDR3 coding DNA: TGTGCCAGCAGCCCTCTAGGGGGCGGGACGAGAGGCTACACCTTC. Variable domain in full (rest from reference TRBV5-6 and TRBJ1-2): DAGVTQSPTHLIKTRGQQVTLRCSPKSGHDTVSWYQQALGQGPQFIFQYYEEEERQRGNFPDRFSGHQFPNYSSELNVNALLLGDSALYLCASSPLGGGTRGYTFGSGTRLTVV.

V is TRBV10-3 and J is TRBJ1-2; TRBD1 aligns across 7 bases. With V trimmed by 0 bases and J by 5 bases, 3 bases remained unmatched. The CDR3 spans 14 residues. Germline assignment: CDR1 ENHRY and CDR2 SYGVKD. DNA of the CDR3: TGTGCCATCAGTGAGTCTGGACAGGCGTATGGCTACACCTTC. It encodes CAISESGQAYGYTF.

The chain combines TRBV5-1 with TRBJ1-1; 7 positions agree with TRBD1. CDR3 size: 14 residues. The germline CDR1 and CDR2 sequences are SGHRS and YFSETQ. V lost 5 bases and J lost 1; bases outside the gene matches: 5. Here the CDR3 reads CASREGATNTEAFF. The CDR3 DNA reads TGCGCCAGCAGGGAGGGGGCAACGAACACTGAAGCTTTCTTT.

The V and J genes are TRBV3-1 (or the pseudogene TRBV3-2) and TRBJ1-5; TRBD1 might be the D (5 bases). With 1 base removed from V and 5 bases from J, the gap between germline ends came to 6 bases. The CDR3 consists of 13 residues. Germline CDR1 is LGHDT and CDR2 is YNNKEL (reference sequence). CDR3 coding DNA: TGTGCCAGCAGCCAAGGGGACTATCAGCCCCAGCATTTT. Translated: CASSQGDYQPQHF.

This clone was observed a handful of times. V and J are TRBV18 and TRBJ2-7; D possibly corresponds to TRBD1 (5 bases). The CDR3 contains 15 residues. The germline V gene encodes CDR1 KGHSH and CDR2 LQKENI. Between the trimmed V and J ends, which lost 1 base and 1 base, there was a span of 11 bases. The CDR3 nucleotides are TGTGCCAGCTCACCACAAGACAGTTTTTCCTACGAGCAGTACTTC. This encodes CASSPQDSFSYEQYF.

This rearrangement joins TRBV21-1 to TRBJ1-3; the D call TRBD1 from the table was never checked on the DNA. TRBV21-1 is tagged as a pseudogene. This CDR3 is 15 amino acids long. The CDR3 bases are TGTGCCAGCACCGGACAGGCCAGCTCTGGAAACACCATATATTTT. As protein: CASTGQASSGNTIYF.

This chain joins TRBV15 and TRBJ2-7, with D perhaps TRBD2 (6 bases). Looked up from germline, CDR1 is LNHNV and CDR2 is YYDKDF (reference sequence). This CDR3 is built from 14 residues. Deletions cut 4 bases from V and 2 bases from J, with 12 bases between. The DNA for the CDR3 is TGTGCCACCAGCAATCCTCCGGGGGCCTACGAGCAGTACTTC. Its protein product is CATSNPPGAYEQYF.

The chain joins TRBV27 to TRBJ2-5; D perhaps matches TRBD2 (5 bases). The CDR3 length is 13 residues. Trimming pared 1 base from V and 5 bases from J, leaving 8 bases between. Germline CDR1 MNHEY, CDR2 SMNVEV (reference sequence). The chain's CDR3 is CASSLLRGETQYF. Written as DNA, the CDR3 is TGTGCCAGCAGTTTATTGAGAGGGGAGACCCAGTACTTC.

The sample holds one count of this clone. The chain joins TRBV28 to TRBJ1-1; D perhaps matches TRBD1 (6 bases). V was shortened by 5 bases and J by 4 bases, with 23 bases between the two germline ends. CDR3 length equals 17 residues. CDR1 and CDR2 from the germline V gene are MDHEN and SYDVKM. The DNA of the CDR3 is TGTGCCAGCAGTCGTACCTGGGGGGGGCAGGCGGGCACTGAAGCTTTCTTT. This encodes CASSRTWGGQAGTEAFF.

With respect to this clone: The same CDR3 can be traced to other DNA sequences in this sample. This chain links TRBV7-9 with TRBJ1-2; D perhaps matches TRBD1 (6 bases). Germline assignment: CDR1 SEHNR and CDR2 FQNEAQ (reference sequence). CDR3 length equals 13 residues. V was trimmed by 5 bases and J by 5 bases, leaving 12 bases between them. CDR3 sequence (DNA): TGTGCCAGCAGCCCAGGACAGAGATATGGCTACACCTTC. Protein sequence: CASSPGQRYGYTF.

The chain carries TRBV7-9 and TRBJ1-2, with 8 bases matching TRBD1. The CDR3 length is 14 residues. With 5 bases clipped from V and 7 bases from J, the junction kept 9 bases outside the gene matches. Germline V CDR1 and CDR2: SEHNR, FQNEAQ (reference sequence). CDR3 coding DNA: TGTGCCAGCAGCCCTTACGGACAGGGAACTGGCTACACCTTC. Its protein product is CASSPYGQGTGYTF.

The J gene is TRBJ1-1, the V gene TRBV7-8, with D maybe TRBD1 (5 bases). Germline V gives CDR1 SGHVS, CDR2 FQNEAQ. The CDR3 is 14 amino acids. V dropped 6 bases and J dropped 4 bases, with 15 bases sitting between them. DNA for the CDR3: TGTGCCAGCAGTCCCCCCCGACAGTCCACTGAAGCTTTCTTT. Amino acids: CASSPPRQSTEAFF.

The chain is built from TRBV28 and TRBJ1-3, with D unclear. V dropped 2 bases and J dropped 2 bases, with 4 bases sitting between them. CDR1 is MDHEN and CDR2 is SYDVKM in the germline V gene. The CDR3 is made up of 13 amino acids. The CDR3: CASSLTAGNTIYF. The CDR3 coding sequence is TGTGCCAGCAGTTTAACTGCTGGAAACACCATATATTTT. The full variable domain, in which reference TRBV28 and TRBJ1-3 provide the parts outside the CDR3, is DVKVTQSSRYLVKRTGEKVFLECVQDMDHENMFWYRQDPGLGLRLIYFSYDVKMKEKGDIPEGYSVSREKKERFSLILESASTNQTSMYLCASSLTAGNTIYFGEGSWLTVV.

The chain has TRBV7-3 and TRBJ1-1; D gene uncertain. V lost 5 bases and J lost 3, with 10 bases in between. The germline CDR1 and CDR2 sequences are SGHTA and FQGTGA. The CDR3 sequence is 13 residues long. CDR3 sequence: CASSLQRDTEAFF. In DNA, the CDR3 is TGTGCCAGCAGCCTACAGAGGGACACTGAAGCTTTCTTT.

The rearrangement uses TRBV28 and TRBJ1-2; a weak D match, TRBD1 (6 bases). This CDR3 contains 15 residues. CDR1 MDHEN and CDR2 SYDVKM come from the germline V gene. The V and J ends lost 3 bases and 8 bases respectively, with 19 bases between them. CDR3 coding DNA: TGTGCCAGCAGTTTTCTGGGGGACAAGGCGCAAGGCTACACCTTC. It encodes CASSFLGDKAQGYTF.